What follows are 29 T cell receptor beta chains derived from one specimen sequenced in a study of blood T cells in healthy people across ages. A second PCR of 7 to 11 cycles used a sample-barcoded 5' primer and a J-beta primer mix. A single record per CDR3 protein comes from TCRdb applying MiXCR to the 5' RACE reads. The sample shows over 1.5 million distinct CDR3 sequences, roughly 50% of them seen only once. Sequenced input: blood. These receptors were collected from a woman in her 40s in good health.

This clonotype turned up a few times. The chain uses TRBV7-2 and TRBJ2-4, with 11 bases matching TRBD2. The CDR3 covers 19 residues. Germline CDR1 and CDR2: SGHTA and FQGNSA. V dropped 1 base and J dropped 0; count of bases not matched to a gene: 8. CDR3 loop: CASSLELAGALLAKNIQYF. The DNA of the CDR3 is TGTGCCAGCAGCTTAGAACTAGCGGGGGCCCTACTAGCCAAAAACATTCAGTACTTC.

This clonotype came up a few times. The rearrangement joins TRBV10-3 to TRBJ2-5, with a weak D call TRBD1 (6 bases). The J call may be incorrect, as the DNA end agrees better with TRBJ2-7. In germline, CDR1 is ENHRY, CDR2 SYGVKD. This CDR3 is 12 amino acids long. The CDR3 DNA follows: TGTGCCATCAGAAAACAGGGTTACGAGCAGTACTTC. Translation gives CAIRKQGYEQYF.

A single count supports this clonotype. The V and J genes are TRBV10-1 and TRBJ1-4; D gene uncertain. Trimming left V 3 bases short and J 4 bases short, with 9 bases between. The CDR3 sequence is 14 residues long. Germline-derived CDR1 and CDR2 are WNHNN and SYGVQD (reference sequence). CDR3 nucleotides: TGCGCCAGCAGTGAAGGGCACCTTAATGAAAAACTGTTTTTT. This gives the protein CASSEGHLNEKLFF.

The chain links TRBV9 to TRBJ2-5, with TRBD2 as a possible D gene (5 bases). Germline V gives CDR1 SGDLS, CDR2 YYNGEE. V was clipped by 3 bases and J by 0 bases, with 12 bases between them. The CDR3 extends over 15 amino acids. DNA of the CDR3: TGTGCCAGCAGCGCGGGCGGGCGCAACCAAGAGACCCAGTACTTC. Its protein is CASSAGGRNQETQYF. Complete variable domain (other parts from reference TRBV9 and TRBJ2-5): DSGVTQTPKHLITATGQRVTLRCSPRSGDLSVYWYQQSLDQGLQFLIQYYNGEERAKGNILERFSAQQFPDLHSELNLSSLELGDSALYFCASSAGGRNQETQYFGPGTRLLVL.

The rearrangement joins TRBV20-1 to TRBJ2-5; TRBD2 might be the D (6 bases). Germline loops: CDR1 DFQATT, CDR2 SNEGSKA (reference sequence). Trimming removed 3 bases at V and 1 base at J, with 9 bases between. The CDR3 is made up of 13 amino acids. CDR3: CSASAGIQETQYF. As DNA, the CDR3 is TGCAGTGCTAGCGCGGGGATCCAAGAGACCCAGTACTTC.

This chain joins TRBV2 and TRBJ2-3; D is uncertain. Germline loops: CDR1 SNHLY, CDR2 FYNNEI. The V gene lost 6 bases and the J gene lost 3 bases, with 16 bases spanning the gap. The CDR3 has 15 residues. The CDR3: CASRATDSRTDTQYF. The CDR3 nucleotides are TGTGCCAGCAGGGCGACCGATTCCCGGACAGATACGCAGTATTTT.

Concerning this clonotype: Compared with germline, one end of the junction differs, possibly owing to a read error. The chain couples TRBV12-3 or TRBV12-4 to TRBJ2-3; D unclear. The CDR3 totals 16 residues. CDR3 sequence: CASSLQRRALTDAQYF. CDR3 DNA: TGTGCCAGCAGTTTACAAAGAAGGGCTCTCACAGATGCGCAGTATTTT.

The chain uses TRBV27 and TRBJ2-3; 7 bases align to TRBD2. The germline V gene encodes CDR1 MNHEY and CDR2 SMNVEV (reference sequence). The CDR3 has 15 amino acids. With 3 bases clipped from V and 6 bases from J, the junction kept 9 bases outside the gene matches. CDR3 nucleotide sequence: TGTGCCAGCAGTTTTGGTGGGGGGGTCGAGGATACGCAGTATTTT. The encoded protein is CASSFGGGVEDTQYF.

This clonotype was seen a handful of times. This sequence joins TRBV7-2 and TRBJ2-3, with unresolved D. CDR3 size: 13 residues. The germline V gene encodes CDR1 SGHTA and CDR2 FQGNSA. V gave up 1 base and J gave up 6 bases, with 8 bases separating them. The CDR3 nucleotides are TGTGCCAGCAGCTTAGACCTCGGGGATACGCAGTATTTT. Translating gives CASSLDLGDTQYF.

The chain couples TRBV25-1 to TRBJ2-5, with D maybe TRBD1 (6 bases). The germline V and J ends were trimmed by 2 bases and 7 bases, with 11 bases remaining between them. The germline V gene has CDR1 MGHDK and CDR2 SYGVNS. The CDR3 is made up of 13 amino acids. CDR3: CASSEGGSGTQYF. CDR3 nucleotides: TGTGCCAGCAGTGAAGGGGGCTCGGGGACCCAGTACTTC.

This clonotype was seen just once. The gene calls are TRBV12-3 or TRBV12-4 and TRBJ1-1; maybe TRBD1 (6 bases). V lost 3 bases, J lost 12 bases, and 11 bases lay in between. The CDR3 extends over 11 amino acids. The CDR3 DNA is TGTGCCAGCAGTTTTCGGAGGGGGACTTTCTTT. It specifies CASSFRRGTFF.

This clonotype was observed a handful of times. CDR3 coding DNA: TGCAGTGCTACAGGATATAAGGCCTACGAGCAGTACTTC. It encodes CSATGYKAYEQYF. The J gene is TRBJ2-7, the V gene TRBV20-1, with unresolved D. V lost 4 bases and J lost 2, with 12 bases in between. CDR3 length: 13 amino acids. Germline assignment: CDR1 DFQATT and CDR2 SNEGSKA (reference sequence).

The chain joins TRBV4-3 to TRBJ2-7; maybe TRBD1 (6 bases). Germline V lookup: CDR1 LGHNA, CDR2 YSLEER. The CDR3 loop spans 16 amino acids. Trimming removed 0 bases from V and 0 bases from J, with 12 bases in between. The CDR3 spells CASSQDSRTVSYEQYF. The CDR3 region has the DNA TGCGCCAGCAGCCAAGATAGCCGGACAGTCTCCTACGAGCAGTACTTC.

The chain recombines TRBV28 with TRBJ2-5, with TRBD1 matching 8 bases. CDR1 and CDR2 from the germline V gene are MDHEN and SYDVKM. After removal of 2 bases from V and 4 bases from J, the junction contained 15 bases not matched to a gene. The CDR3 extends over 18 amino acids. The CDR3 DNA is TGTGCCAGCAGTTTACGGACTCTCCGGACAGGGCTTGGAGAGACCCAGTACTTC. Its translation: CASSLRTLRTGLGETQYF.

V usage is TRBV20-1 and J usage is TRBJ2-4; D ambiguous. V shed 5 bases and J shed 0 bases, with 11 bases lying between them. This CDR3 contains 14 residues. CDR1 is DFQATT and CDR2 is SNEGSKA in the germline V gene (reference sequence). The DNA for the CDR3 is TGCAGTGCTCGGACCCACTTAGCCAAAAACATTCAGTACTTC. It encodes CSARTHLAKNIQYF.

The rearrangement links TRBV4-3 to TRBJ2-2; D ambiguous. This CDR3 region has 16 residues. V lost 0 bases to trimming and J lost 1 base, with 9 bases between them. Germline-derived CDR1 and CDR2 are LGHNA and YSLEER. The CDR3 DNA sequence: TGCGCCAGCAGCCAAGATCAAGCAGGGAACACCGGGGAGCTGTTTTTT. Amino acids: CASSQDQAGNTGELFF.

The chain employs TRBV6-2 or TRBV6-3 and TRBJ2-1, with TRBD2 identical over 12 bases. From germline, CDR1 is MNHEY and CDR2 SVGEGT. This CDR3 has 16 residues. The V gene end was trimmed by 0 bases and the J gene end by 7 bases; junction bases not matched to a gene: 4. This CDR3 reads CASSYSASGGENEQFF. In DNA, the CDR3 is TGTGCCAGCAGTTACTCTGCTAGCGGGGGGGAGAATGAGCAGTTCTTC.

For this clonotype: The germline gene is not matched at one end of the junction; a read error may be the cause. The genes are TRBV7-7 and TRBJ2-5, with D possibly TRBD2 on 6 matching bases. CDR3 length equals 15 residues. CDR1 and CDR2 from the germline V gene are SSHAT and FNYEAQ (reference sequence). The CDR3 DNA is TGTGCTAGCAGCTTAGTGGGAGGCAGGGAAGAGACCCAGTACTTC. Translated, it gives CASSLVGGREETQYF.

V gene TRBV28 combines with J gene TRBJ1-5; 8 bases are shared with TRBD1. V was clipped by 6 bases and J by 3 bases; unmatched bases: 13. CDR1 and CDR2 (germline): MDHEN, SYDVKM. This CDR3 comprises 17 residues. CDR3 nucleotides: TGTGCCAGCAGCCAAGAAGGGGGACAGGTATACAATCAGCCCCAGCATTTT. Protein product: CASSQEGGQVYNQPQHF. The full variable domain, rest sourced from reference TRBV28 and TRBJ1-5, is DVKVTQSSRYLVKRTGEKVFLECVQDMDHENMFWYRQDPGLGLRLIYFSYDVKMKEKGDIPEGYSVSREKKERFSLILESASTNQTSMYLCASSQEGGQVYNQPQHFGDGTRLSIL.

This chain uses TRBV6-5 with TRBJ1-1, with D unclear. In germline, CDR1 is MNHEY, CDR2 SVGAGI. Trimming removed 8 bases at V and 2 bases at J, with 12 bases between. This CDR3 comprises 13 residues. Written as DNA, the CDR3 is TGTGCCAGCCCCCTCGAGGAAAACACTGAAGCTTTCTTT. Amino acids: CASPLEENTEAFF.

This clonotype was recorded at least ten times. The chain has TRBV5-1 and TRBJ2-3, with D possibly being TRBD1 (5 bases). The CDR3 is 15 residues long. Trimming removed 0 bases from V and 1 base from J, with 9 bases in between. Per germline, CDR1 SGHRS and CDR2 YFSETQ. The DNA for the CDR3 is TGCGCCAGCAGCTTGGGACAGAGAGGCACAGATACGCAGTATTTT. It yields the protein CASSLGQRGTDTQYF.

This chain uses TRBV7-9 with TRBJ2-5; D ambiguous. CDR3 length: 11 amino acids. The germline V gene has CDR1 SEHNR and CDR2 FQNEAQ (reference sequence). V was shortened by 5 bases and J by 11 bases, with 12 bases between the two germline ends. The CDR3 loop reads CASSPPSSQYF. In nucleotides, the CDR3 is TGTGCCAGCAGCCCCCCTAGTTCTCAGTACTTC.

The V gene is TRBV20-1, the J gene TRBJ2-3; tentative D call: TRBD2 (6 bases). V lost 0 bases, J lost 3 bases, and 16 bases lay in between. The CDR3 has 16 residues. Germline-derived CDR1 and CDR2 are DFQATT and SNEGSKA (reference sequence). The CDR3 sequence is CSARDSRLARTDTQYF. The DNA of the CDR3 is TGCAGTGCTAGAGATTCCCGGCTAGCGAGAACAGATACGCAGTATTTT.

The V and J genes are TRBV12-3 or TRBV12-4 and TRBJ1-2; tentative D call: TRBD1 (6 bases). This CDR3 spans 12 amino acids. The V gene lost 7 bases and the J gene lost 6 bases, with 12 bases spanning the gap. In DNA, the CDR3 is TGTGCCAGCAATATATACAGGGATGGCTACACCTTC. Its protein is CASNIYRDGYTF.

This clonotype was seen only a few times. The chain joins TRBV20-1 to TRBJ1-2; D is undetermined. CDR3 length equals 19 residues. The germline V gene encodes CDR1 DFQATT and CDR2 SNEGSKA (reference sequence). Trimming removed 0 bases from V and 0 bases from J, with 23 bases in between. The chain's CDR3 is CSARDLLFPETVPNYGYTF. In DNA form, the CDR3 reads TGCAGTGCTAGAGATCTCTTGTTTCCGGAAACAGTACCTAACTATGGCTACACCTTC.

The gene calls are TRBV24-1 and TRBJ2-7, with D perhaps matching TRBD1 (5 bases). CDR3 length equals 15 residues. Germline V CDR1 and CDR2: KGHDR, SFDVKD. The V and J ends lost 4 bases and 3 bases respectively, with 15 bases between them. This chain's CDR3 is CATSDAGRGGYEQYF. CDR3 DNA sequence: TGTGCCACCAGTGACGCCGGAAGGGGCGGCTACGAGCAGTACTTC.

The count of this clonotype is one. The chain recombines TRBV5-6 with TRBJ1-6; TRBD1 might be the D (5 bases). There are 15 residues in the CDR3. Trimming removed 0 bases from V and 7 bases from J, with 11 bases in between. The germline V gene encodes CDR1 SGHDT and CDR2 YYEEEE. CDR3: CASSLATAANSPLHF. The CDR3 bases are TGTGCCAGCAGCTTGGCGACAGCGGCGAATTCACCCCTCCACTTT.

On this clonotype: One end of the junction fails to match germline, which may point to a read error. This chain uses TRBV7-7 with TRBJ2-3; D is perhaps TRBD2 (5 bases). Germline lookup yields CDR1 SSHAT and CDR2 FNYEAQ (reference sequence). The CDR3 is 15 amino acids. The CDR3 nucleotides are TGTGCTAGCAGTTTACTAGATGGGAGCACAGATACGCAGTATTTT. Amino acid sequence: CASSLLDGSTDTQYF.

The rearrangement joins TRBV28 to TRBJ2-5, with D unresolved. V lost 7 bases to trimming and J lost 0 bases, with 9 bases between them. Germline V gene data show CDR1 as MDHEN and CDR2 as SYDVKM. The CDR3 totals 13 residues. CDR3 residues: CASTPGYQETQYF. The CDR3 nucleotides read TGTGCCAGCACTCCCGGGTACCAAGAGACCCAGTACTTC.